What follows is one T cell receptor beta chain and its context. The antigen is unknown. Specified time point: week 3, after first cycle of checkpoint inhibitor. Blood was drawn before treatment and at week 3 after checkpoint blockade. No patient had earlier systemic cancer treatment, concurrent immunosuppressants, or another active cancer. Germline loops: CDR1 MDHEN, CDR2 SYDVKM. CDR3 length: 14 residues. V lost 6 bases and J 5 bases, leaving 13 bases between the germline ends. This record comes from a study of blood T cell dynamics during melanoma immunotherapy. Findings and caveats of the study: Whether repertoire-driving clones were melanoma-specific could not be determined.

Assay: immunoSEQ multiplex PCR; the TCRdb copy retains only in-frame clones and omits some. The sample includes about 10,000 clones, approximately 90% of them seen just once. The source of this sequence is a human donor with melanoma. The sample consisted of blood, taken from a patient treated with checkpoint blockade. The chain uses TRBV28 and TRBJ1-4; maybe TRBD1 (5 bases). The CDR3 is CASRVGTDNEKLFF. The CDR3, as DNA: TGTGCCAGCAGGGTGGGGACTGACAATGAAAAACTGTTTTTT. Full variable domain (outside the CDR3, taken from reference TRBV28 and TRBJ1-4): DVKVTQSSRYLVKRTGEKVFLECVQDMDHENMFWYRQDPGLGLRLIYFSYDVKMKEKGDIPEGYSVSREKKERFSLILESASTNQTSMYLCASRVGTDNEKLFFGSGTQLSVL.